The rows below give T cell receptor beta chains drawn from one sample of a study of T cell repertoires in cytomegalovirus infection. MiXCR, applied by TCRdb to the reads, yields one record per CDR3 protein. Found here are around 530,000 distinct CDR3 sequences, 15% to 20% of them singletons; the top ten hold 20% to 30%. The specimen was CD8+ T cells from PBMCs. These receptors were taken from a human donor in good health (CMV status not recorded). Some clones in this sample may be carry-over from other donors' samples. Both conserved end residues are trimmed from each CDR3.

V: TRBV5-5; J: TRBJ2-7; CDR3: ASSLRDRITYEQY
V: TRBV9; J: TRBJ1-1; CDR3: ASSPAPGLAQNTEAF
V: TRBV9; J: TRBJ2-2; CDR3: ASSVTGGGTGELF
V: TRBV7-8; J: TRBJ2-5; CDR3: ARSLDRSQQETHY
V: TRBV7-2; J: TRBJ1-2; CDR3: ASNRMWGRGSHGYT
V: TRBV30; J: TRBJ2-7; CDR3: AWSGPQRDPYEQY
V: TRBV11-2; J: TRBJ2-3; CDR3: ASSSPGGGDTQY
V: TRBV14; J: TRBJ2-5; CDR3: ASSPMAQAPGTQY
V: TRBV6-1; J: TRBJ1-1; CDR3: ASARLEMAF
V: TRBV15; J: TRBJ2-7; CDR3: ATSIAYGTGKHEQY
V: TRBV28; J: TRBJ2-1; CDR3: ASGYPGSYNEQF
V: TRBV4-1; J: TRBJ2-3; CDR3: ASSPDSGADTQY
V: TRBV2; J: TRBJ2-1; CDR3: ASRAASGTHNEQF
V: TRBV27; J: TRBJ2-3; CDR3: ASSSVGATDTQY
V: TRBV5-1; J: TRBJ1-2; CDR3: ASSLGRANNYGYT
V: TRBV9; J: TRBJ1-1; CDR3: ASSSRTGNTEAF
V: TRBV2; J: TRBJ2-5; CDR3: ASSGHKETQY
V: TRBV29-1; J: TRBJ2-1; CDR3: SVLGLAGDFSSYNEQF
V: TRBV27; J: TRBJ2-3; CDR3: ASSQSVASDTQY
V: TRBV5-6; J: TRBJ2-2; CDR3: ASSLTEGNTGELF
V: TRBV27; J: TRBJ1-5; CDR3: ASSSRDFSNQPQH
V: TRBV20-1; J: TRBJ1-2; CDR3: SARVDGTGKELDYGYT
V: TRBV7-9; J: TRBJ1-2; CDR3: ASSLFFSGQGNYGYT
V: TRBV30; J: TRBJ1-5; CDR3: AWSGTGEANQPQH
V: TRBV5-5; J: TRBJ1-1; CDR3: ASSLAGTGGVTEAF
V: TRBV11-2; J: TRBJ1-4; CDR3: ASSLDIPTGQDNEKLF
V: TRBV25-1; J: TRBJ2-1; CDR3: ASSNQNEQF